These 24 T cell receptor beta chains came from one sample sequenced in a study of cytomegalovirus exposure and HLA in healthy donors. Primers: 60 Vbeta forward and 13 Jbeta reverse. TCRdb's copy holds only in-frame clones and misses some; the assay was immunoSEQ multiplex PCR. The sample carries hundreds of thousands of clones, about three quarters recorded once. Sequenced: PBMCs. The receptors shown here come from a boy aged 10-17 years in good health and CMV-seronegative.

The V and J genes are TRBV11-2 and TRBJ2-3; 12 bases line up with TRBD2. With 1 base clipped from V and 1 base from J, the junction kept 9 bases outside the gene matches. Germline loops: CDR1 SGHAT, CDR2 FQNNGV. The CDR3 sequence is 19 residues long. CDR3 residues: CASSLAPASGRGRTDTQYF. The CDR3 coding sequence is TGTGCCAGCAGCTTAGCACCCGCTAGCGGGAGGGGACGCACAGATACGCAGTATTTT.

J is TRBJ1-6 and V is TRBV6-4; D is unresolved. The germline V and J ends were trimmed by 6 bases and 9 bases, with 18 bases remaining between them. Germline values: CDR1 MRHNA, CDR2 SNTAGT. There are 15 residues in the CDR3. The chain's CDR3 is CASSPDGGSGSPLHF. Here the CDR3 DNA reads TGTGCCAGCAGCCCCGATGGAGGGTCTGGTTCACCCCTCCACTTT.

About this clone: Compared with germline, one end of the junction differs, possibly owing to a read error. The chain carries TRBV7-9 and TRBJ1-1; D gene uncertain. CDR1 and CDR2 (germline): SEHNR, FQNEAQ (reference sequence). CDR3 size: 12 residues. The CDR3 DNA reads TGTTCCAGCAGACCGGGAGTCGCTGAAGCTTTCTTT. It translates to CSSRPGVAEAFF.

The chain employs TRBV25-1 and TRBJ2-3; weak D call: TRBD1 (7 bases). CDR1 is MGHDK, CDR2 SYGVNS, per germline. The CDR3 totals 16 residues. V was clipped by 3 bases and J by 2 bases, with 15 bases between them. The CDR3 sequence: CASSDLRGEFTDTQYF. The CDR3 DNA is TGTGCCAGCAGTGATCTCAGGGGGGAGTTCACAGATACGCAGTATTTT. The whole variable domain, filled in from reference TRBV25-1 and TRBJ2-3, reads EADIYQTPRYLVIGTGKKITLECSQTMGHDKMYWYQQDPGMELHLIHYSYGVNSTEKGDLSSESTVSRIRTEHFPLTLESARPSHTSQYLCASSDLRGEFTDTQYFGPGTRLTVL.

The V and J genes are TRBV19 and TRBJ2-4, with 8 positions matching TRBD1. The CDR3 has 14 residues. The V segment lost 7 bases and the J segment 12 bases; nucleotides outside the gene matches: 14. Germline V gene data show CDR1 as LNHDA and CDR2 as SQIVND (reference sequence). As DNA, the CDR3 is TGTGCCAGTAACCCGACAGGGGCCAAAGGGACTCAGTACTTC. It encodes CASNPTGAKGTQYF.

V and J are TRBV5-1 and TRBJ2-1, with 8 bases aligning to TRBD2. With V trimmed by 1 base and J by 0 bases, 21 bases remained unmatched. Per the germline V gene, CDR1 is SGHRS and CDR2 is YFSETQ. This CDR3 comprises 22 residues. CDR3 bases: TGCGCCAGCAGCTTGCCCCTCGGCGGGAGCGGGAGTCTACTCAGCTCCTACAATGAGCAGTTCTTC. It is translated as CASSLPLGGSGSLLSSYNEQFF.

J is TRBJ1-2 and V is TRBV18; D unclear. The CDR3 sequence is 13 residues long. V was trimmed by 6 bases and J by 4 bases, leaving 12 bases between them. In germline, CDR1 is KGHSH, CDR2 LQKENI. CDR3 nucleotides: TGTGCCAGCTCCCCAGCCAACAGCTATGGCTACACCTTC. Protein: CASSPANSYGYTF.

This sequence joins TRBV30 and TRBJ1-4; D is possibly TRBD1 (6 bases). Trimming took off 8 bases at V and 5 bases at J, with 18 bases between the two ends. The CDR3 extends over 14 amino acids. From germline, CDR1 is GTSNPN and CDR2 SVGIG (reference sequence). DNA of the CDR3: TGTGCCCGAAATGTGGCAGGGGAGAATGAAAAACTGTTTTTT. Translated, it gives CARNVAGENEKLFF. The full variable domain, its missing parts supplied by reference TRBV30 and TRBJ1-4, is SQTIHQWPATLVQPVGSPLSLECTVEGTSNPNLYWYRQAAGRGLQLLFYSVGIGQISSEVPQNLSASRPQDRQFILSSKKLLLSDSGFYLCARNVAGENEKLFFGSGTQLSVL.

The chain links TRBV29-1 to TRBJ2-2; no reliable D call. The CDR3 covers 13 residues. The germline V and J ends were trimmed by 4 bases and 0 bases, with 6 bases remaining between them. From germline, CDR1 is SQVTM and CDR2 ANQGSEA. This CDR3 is CSVGEANTGELFF. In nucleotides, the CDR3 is TGCAGCGTTGGCGAAGCGAACACCGGGGAGCTGTTTTTT.

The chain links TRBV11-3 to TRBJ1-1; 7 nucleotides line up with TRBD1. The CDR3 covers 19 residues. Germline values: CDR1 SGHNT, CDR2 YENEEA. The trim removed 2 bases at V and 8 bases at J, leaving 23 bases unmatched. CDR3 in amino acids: CASSLRYSGGQRARPEAFF. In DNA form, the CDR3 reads TGTGCCAGCAGCTTAAGGTATTCAGGGGGACAGCGGGCTAGACCAGAAGCTTTCTTT.

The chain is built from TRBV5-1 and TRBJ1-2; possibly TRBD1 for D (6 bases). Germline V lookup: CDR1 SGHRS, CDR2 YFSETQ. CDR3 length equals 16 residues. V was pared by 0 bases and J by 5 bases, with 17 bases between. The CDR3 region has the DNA TGCGCCAGCAGCTTGGATGCAGGGGCCCCTCTGTATGGCTACACCTTC. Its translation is CASSLDAGAPLYGYTF.

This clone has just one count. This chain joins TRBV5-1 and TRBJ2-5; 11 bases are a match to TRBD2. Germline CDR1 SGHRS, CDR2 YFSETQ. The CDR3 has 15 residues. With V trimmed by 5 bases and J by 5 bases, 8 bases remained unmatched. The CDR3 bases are TGCGCCAGCAGGGCTAGCGGGGGGCCCCGGGAGACCCAGTACTTC. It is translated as CASRASGGPRETQYF.

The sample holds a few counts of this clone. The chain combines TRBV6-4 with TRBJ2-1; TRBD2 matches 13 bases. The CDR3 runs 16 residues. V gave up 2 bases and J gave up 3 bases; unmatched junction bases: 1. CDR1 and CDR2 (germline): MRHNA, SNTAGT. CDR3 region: CASSDGTSGDYNEQFF. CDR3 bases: TGTGCCAGCAGTGACGGGACTAGCGGGGACTACAATGAGCAGTTCTTC.

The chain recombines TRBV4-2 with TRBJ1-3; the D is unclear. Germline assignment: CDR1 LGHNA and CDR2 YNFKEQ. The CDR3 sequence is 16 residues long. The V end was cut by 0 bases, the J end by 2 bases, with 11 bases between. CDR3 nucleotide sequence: TGTGCCAGCAGCCAAGAAAACATCAGGCCTGGAAACACCATATATTTT. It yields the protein CASSQENIRPGNTIYF.

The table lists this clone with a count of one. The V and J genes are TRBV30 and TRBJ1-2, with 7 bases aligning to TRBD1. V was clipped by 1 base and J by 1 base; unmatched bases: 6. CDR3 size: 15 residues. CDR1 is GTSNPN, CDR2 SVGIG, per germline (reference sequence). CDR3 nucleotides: TGTGCCTGGAGTGCTGGGACAGAATTTAACTATGGCTACACCTTC. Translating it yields CAWSAGTEFNYGYTF.

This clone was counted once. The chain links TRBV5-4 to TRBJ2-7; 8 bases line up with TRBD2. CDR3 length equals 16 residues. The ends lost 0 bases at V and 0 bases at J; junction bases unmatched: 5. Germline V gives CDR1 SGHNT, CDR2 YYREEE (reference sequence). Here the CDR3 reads CASSLAGTRSSYEQYF. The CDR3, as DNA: TGTGCCAGCAGCTTGGCCGGGACTAGAAGCTCCTACGAGCAGTACTTC.

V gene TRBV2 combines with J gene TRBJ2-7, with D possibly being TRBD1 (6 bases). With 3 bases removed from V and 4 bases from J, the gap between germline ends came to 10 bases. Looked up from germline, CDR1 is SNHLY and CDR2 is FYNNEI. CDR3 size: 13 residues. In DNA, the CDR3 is TGTGCCAGCAGTGATGACAGGCGGTACGAGCAGTACTTC. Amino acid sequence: CASSDDRRYEQYF.

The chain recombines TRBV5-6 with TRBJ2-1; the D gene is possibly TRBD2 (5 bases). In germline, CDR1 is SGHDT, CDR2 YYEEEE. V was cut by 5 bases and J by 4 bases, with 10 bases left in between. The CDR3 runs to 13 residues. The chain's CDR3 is CASRRGFYNEQFF. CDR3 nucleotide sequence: TGTGCCAGCAGACGGGGTTTTTACAATGAGCAGTTCTTC.

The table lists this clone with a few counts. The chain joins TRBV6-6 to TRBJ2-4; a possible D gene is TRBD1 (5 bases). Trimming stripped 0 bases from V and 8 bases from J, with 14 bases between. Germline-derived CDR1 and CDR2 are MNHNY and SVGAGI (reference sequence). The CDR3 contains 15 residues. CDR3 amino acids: CASSYSIVQGYIQYF. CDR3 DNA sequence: TGTGCCAGCAGTTACTCGATCGTGCAGGGATACATTCAGTACTTC.

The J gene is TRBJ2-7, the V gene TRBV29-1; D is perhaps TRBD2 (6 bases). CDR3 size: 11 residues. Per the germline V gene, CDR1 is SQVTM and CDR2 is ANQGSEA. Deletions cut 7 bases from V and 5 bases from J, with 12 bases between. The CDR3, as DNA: TGCAGCGCTCAGACGGGGGACGAGCAGTACTTC. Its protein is CSAQTGDEQYF.

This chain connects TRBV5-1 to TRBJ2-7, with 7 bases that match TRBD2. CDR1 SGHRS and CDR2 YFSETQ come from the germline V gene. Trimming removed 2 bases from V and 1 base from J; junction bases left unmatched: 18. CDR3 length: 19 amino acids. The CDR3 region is CASSLEDWEGPYRSYEQYF. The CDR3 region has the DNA TGCGCCAGCAGCTTAGAAGACTGGGAGGGCCCGTACAGATCCTACGAGCAGTACTTC.

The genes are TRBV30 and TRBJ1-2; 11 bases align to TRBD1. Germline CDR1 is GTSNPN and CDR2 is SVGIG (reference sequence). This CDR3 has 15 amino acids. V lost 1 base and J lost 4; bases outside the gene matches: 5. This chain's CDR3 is CAWSGDRGRLYGYTF. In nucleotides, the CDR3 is TGTGCCTGGAGTGGGGACAGGGGGAGACTCTATGGCTACACCTTC.

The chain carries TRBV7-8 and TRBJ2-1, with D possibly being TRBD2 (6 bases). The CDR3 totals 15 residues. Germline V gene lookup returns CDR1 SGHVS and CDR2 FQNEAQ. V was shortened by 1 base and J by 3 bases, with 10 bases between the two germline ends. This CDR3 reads CASSLVGGYYNEQFF. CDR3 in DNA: TGTGCCAGCAGCTTAGTTGGGGGGTACTACAATGAGCAGTTCTTC.

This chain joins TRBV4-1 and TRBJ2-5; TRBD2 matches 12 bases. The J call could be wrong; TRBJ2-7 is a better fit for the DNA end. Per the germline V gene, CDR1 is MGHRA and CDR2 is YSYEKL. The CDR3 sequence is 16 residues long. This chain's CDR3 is CASSHRTGLAGFEQYF. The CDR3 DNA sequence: TGCGCCAGCAGCCACCGAACCGGACTAGCGGGATTCGAGCAGTACTTC.